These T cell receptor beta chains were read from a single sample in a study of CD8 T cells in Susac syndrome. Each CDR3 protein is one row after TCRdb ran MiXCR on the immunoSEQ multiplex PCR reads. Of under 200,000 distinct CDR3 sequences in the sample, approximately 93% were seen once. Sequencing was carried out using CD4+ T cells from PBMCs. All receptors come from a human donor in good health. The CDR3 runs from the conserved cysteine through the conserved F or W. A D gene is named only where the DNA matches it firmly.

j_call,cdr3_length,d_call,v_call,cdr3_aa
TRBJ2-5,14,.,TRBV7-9,CASSSARDQETQYF
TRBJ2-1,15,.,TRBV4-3,CASSQVRGIYNEQFF
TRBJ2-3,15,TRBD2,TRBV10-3,CAISGTSGRGDTQYF
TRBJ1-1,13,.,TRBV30,CAWRDRRGTEAFF
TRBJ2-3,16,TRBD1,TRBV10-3,CAIQLSGTGLSGTQYF
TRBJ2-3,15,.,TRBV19,CASSYDTARTDTQYF
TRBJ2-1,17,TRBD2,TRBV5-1,CASRSVAGVSSYNEQFF
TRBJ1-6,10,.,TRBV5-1,CARGNSPLHF
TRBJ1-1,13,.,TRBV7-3,CASSLGRNTEAFF
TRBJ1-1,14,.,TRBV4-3,CASSQVRGGAEAFF
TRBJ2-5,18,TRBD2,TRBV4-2,CASSQDRGSGGVRETQYF
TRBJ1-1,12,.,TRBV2,CASSGTRPEAFF
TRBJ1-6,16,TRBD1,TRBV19,CASRAGTGRYNSPLHF
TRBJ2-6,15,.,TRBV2,CASGPRGLGANVLTF
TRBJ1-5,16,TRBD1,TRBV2,CASGQGIFSGNQPQHF
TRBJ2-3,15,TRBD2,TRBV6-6,CASSPGLAGGDTQYF
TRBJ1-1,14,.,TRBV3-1,CASRAGVRGTEAFF
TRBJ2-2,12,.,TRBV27,CASGIRAGELFF